Listed here are 5 T cell receptor beta chains from one sample, sequenced in a study of OX40 agonist ivuxolimab in advanced cancers. Produced via immunoSEQ multiplex PCR; TCRdb's table is partial and in-frame only. This table has tens of thousands of clones, roughly 82% appearing once. The starting material was CD4+ or CD8+ T cells sorted from blood, obtained in a trial of the OX40 agonist ivuxolimab. These receptor sequences come from an adult with an advanced solid tumor such as melanoma, head and neck, liver or kidney cancer.

In nucleotides, the CDR3 is TGTGCCAGCAGGGGGCGCGAGCAGTACTTC. Its translation: CASRGREQYF. The J gene is TRBJ2-7, the V gene TRBV6-5; TRBD1 might be the D (5 bases). Germline V gene lookup returns CDR1 MNHEY and CDR2 SVGAGI. The CDR3 is made up of 10 amino acids. V lost 6 bases and J lost 6, with 6 bases in between.

This chain connects TRBV29-1 to TRBJ1-2; 9 nucleotides line up with TRBD1. The germline CDR1 and CDR2 sequences are SQVTM and ANQGSEA. The CDR3 has 15 amino acids. With 5 bases clipped from V and 1 base from J, the junction kept 8 bases outside the gene matches. The CDR3 nucleotides are TGCAGCGTTCACCCCGGGACAGGGTTTAACTATGGCTACACCTTC. It encodes CSVHPGTGFNYGYTF. Full variable domain (outside the CDR3, taken from reference TRBV29-1 and TRBJ1-2): SAVISQKPSRDICQRGTSLTIQCQVDSQVTMMFWYRQQPGQSLTLIATANQGSEATYESGFVIDKFPISRPNLTFSTLTVSNMSPEDSSIYLCSVHPGTGFNYGYTFGSGTRLTVV.

CDR3 residues: CASSLGLAGGHSTDTQYF. CDR3 coding DNA: TGCGCCAGCAGCTTGGGACTAGCGGGGGGGCACAGCACAGATACGCAGTATTTT. The chain links TRBV5-1 to TRBJ2-3; TRBD2 matches at 14 bases. Trimming took 0 bases from V and 0 from J; bases not matched to a gene: 3. This CDR3 region has 18 residues. CDR1 is SGHRS and CDR2 is YFSETQ in the germline V gene.

This clone was seen a few times. This sequence joins TRBV6-1 and TRBJ2-1; D gene ambiguous. The germline V gene encodes CDR1 MNHNS and CDR2 SASEGT. With 4 bases removed from V and 7 bases from J, the gap between germline ends came to 14 bases. The CDR3 has 14 amino acids. The CDR3, as DNA: TGTGCCAGCAGTGGAGAGTTTTATTATAATGAGCAGTTCTTC. This codes for CASSGEFYYNEQFF.

This clone showed up just a few times. The gene calls are TRBV28 and TRBJ2-2, with D unclear. The CDR3 consists of 14 residues. Germline V gene data show CDR1 as MDHEN and CDR2 as SYDVKM. With 7 bases removed from V and 4 bases from J, the gap between germline ends came to 13 bases. The CDR3 DNA reads TGTGCCAGCAACCCTCCGTCCTTCACCGGGGAGCTGTTTTTT. Translation: CASNPPSFTGELFF.